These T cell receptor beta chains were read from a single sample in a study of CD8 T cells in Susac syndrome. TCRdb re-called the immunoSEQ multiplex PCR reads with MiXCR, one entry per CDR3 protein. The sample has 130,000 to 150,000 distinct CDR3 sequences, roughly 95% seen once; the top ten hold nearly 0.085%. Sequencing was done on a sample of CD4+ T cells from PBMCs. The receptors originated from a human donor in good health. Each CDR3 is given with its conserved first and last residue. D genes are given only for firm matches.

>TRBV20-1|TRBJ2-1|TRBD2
CSAPETSGSSYNEQFF
TGCAGTGCCCCCGAGACTAGCGGTAGCTCCTACAATGAGCAGTTCTTC
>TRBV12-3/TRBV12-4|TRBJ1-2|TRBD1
CASSPTTGSYGYTF
TGTGCCAGCAGTCCGACGACAGGGTCATATGGCTACACCTTC
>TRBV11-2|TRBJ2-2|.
CASSSLPPTLGGYTGELFF
TGTGCCAGCAGCTCCCTACCCCCGACATTGGGGGGTTACACCGGGGAGCTGTTTTTT
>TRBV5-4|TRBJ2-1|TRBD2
CASSFGTSGADYNEQFF
TGTGCCAGCAGCTTCGGGACTAGCGGAGCCGATTACAATGAGCAGTTCTTC
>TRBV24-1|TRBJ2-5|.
CATADSQETQYF
TGTGCCACCGCGGACAGCCAAGAGACCCAGTACTTC
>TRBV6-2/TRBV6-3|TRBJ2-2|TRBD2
CASSYQASGDTGELFF
TGTGCCAGCAGTTACCAGGCTAGCGGGGACACCGGGGAGCTGTTTTTT
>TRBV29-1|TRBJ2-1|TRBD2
CSVGFGTSGNEQFF
TGCAGCGTTGGGTTCGGGACTAGCGGAAATGAGCAGTTCTTC
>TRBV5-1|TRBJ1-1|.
CASSLDSRNTEAFF
TGCGCCAGCAGCTTGGACAGCAGGAACACTGAAGCTTTCTTT
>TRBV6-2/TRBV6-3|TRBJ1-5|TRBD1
CASRDRGEWNQPQHF
TGTGCCAGCAGAGACAGGGGTGAATGGAATCAGCCCCAGCATTTT
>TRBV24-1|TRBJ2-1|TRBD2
CATSDASGPTVTYNEQFF
TGTGCCACCAGTGACGCTAGCGGCCCTACAGTAACATACAATGAGCAGTTCTTC
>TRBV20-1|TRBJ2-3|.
CSAREASASTDTQYF
TGCAGTGCTAGAGAGGCTAGCGCTAGCACAGATACGCAGTATTTT
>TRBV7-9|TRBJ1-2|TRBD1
CASSSRQGANYGYTF
TGTGCCAGCAGCTCCCGACAGGGCGCAAACTATGGCTACACCTTC
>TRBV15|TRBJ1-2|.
CATSRGTRQNRYGYTF
TGTGCCACCAGCAGAGGAACCAGGCAAAACCGCTATGGCTACACCTTC
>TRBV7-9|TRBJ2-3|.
CASSPRGPDTQYF
TGTGCCAGCAGCCCAAGGGGCCCAGATACGCAGTATTTT
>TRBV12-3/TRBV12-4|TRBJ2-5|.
CASRRTPFGVQETQYF
TGTGCCAGCAGAAGGACCCCGTTTGGTGTCCAAGAGACCCAGTACTTC
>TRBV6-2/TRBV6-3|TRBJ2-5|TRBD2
CATSVGLALYF
TGTGCCACCTCGGTCGGACTAGCGCTCTACTTC
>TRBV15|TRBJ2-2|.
CATSRDVGEGGELFF
TGTGCCACCAGCAGAGATGTGGGGGAAGGCGGGGAGCTGTTTTTT
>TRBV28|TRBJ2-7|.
CASTPGGQRNEQYF
TGTGCCAGCACCCCTGGGGGGCAGCGGAACGAGCAGTACTTC
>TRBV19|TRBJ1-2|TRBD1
CASSIQGVGWGYTF
TGTGCCAGTAGTATCCAGGGGGTTGGATGGGGCTACACCTTC
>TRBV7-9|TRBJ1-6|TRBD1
CASSRTGGVGSPLHF
TGTGCCAGCAGCCGGACAGGGGGCGTCGGTTCACCCCTCCACTTT
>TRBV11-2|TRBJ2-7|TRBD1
CASSSIQGADYEQYF
TGTGCCAGCAGCTCCATCCAGGGGGCAGACTACGAGCAGTACTTC
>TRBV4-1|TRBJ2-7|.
CASSQVLAGPGEQYF
TGCGCCAGCAGCCAAGTTTTGGCAGGGCCGGGGGAGCAGTACTTC
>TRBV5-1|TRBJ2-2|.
CASRAGDDTGELFF
TGCGCCAGCAGGGCAGGGGACGACACCGGGGAGCTGTTTTTT
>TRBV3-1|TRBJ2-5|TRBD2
CASGQDVGTSGFQETQYF
TGTGCCAGCGGCCAAGATGTGGGGACTAGCGGATTCCAAGAGACCCAGTACTTC
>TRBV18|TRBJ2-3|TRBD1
CASSPQGASIDTQYF
TGTGCCAGCTCACCACAGGGGGCGTCGATAGATACGCAGTATTTT
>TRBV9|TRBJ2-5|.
CASSARQSPETQYF
TGTGCCAGCAGCGCTCGACAGAGTCCAGAGACCCAGTACTTC
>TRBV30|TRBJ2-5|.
CAWARGEQETQYF
TGTGCCTGGGCCCGGGGAGAGCAAGAGACCCAGTACTTC
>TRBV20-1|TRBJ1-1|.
CSARERGALKFDTEAFF
TGCAGTGCTAGAGAGAGGGGGGCTTTGAAGTTTGACACTGAAGCTTTCTTT
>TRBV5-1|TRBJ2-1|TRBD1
CASSRGQGYHNEQFF
TGCGCCAGCAGCCGGGGACAGGGTTACCACAATGAGCAGTTCTTC
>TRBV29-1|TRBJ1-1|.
CSVLGRIEAFF
TGCAGCGTCTTGGGACGGATTGAAGCTTTCTTT
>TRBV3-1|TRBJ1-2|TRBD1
CASSQSTGGAFRGYTF
TGTGCCAGCAGCCAATCCACAGGGGGCGCCTTTCGTGGCTACACCTTC
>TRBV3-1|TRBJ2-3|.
CASSLQVGSTDTQYF
TGTGCCAGCAGCCTACAGGTGGGGAGCACAGATACGCAGTATTTT
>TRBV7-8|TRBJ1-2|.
CASSLVPGQNYGYTF
TGTGCCAGCAGCTTAGTACCCGGACAGAACTATGGCTACACCTTC
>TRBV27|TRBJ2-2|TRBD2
CASSLASGGHTGELFF
TGTGCCAGCAGTTTGGCTAGCGGCGGGCACACCGGGGAGCTGTTTTTT
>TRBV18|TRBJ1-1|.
CASSRSGSNTEAFF
TGTGCCAGCTCACGGTCGGGTTCGAACACTGAAGCTTTCTTT
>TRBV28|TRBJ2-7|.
CASSLFGGLEQYF
TGTGCCAGCAGTTTATTTGGGGGTCTCGAGCAGTACTTC
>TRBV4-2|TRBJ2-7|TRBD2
CASSPRGGVEQYF
TGTGCCAGCAGCCCCCGGGGGGGGGTCGAGCAGTACTTC
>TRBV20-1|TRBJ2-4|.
CSARGARKNIQYF
TGCAGTGCTAGGGGGGCTAGGAAAAACATTCAGTACTTC
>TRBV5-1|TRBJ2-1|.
CASTRDRGYDEQFF
TGCGCCAGCACCCGGGACCGGGGTTACGACGAGCAGTTCTTC